In its sample, the clone carrying this T cell receptor beta chain was seen a few times. Its matching antigen is unknown. This record comes from a study of OX40 agonist ivuxolimab in advanced cancers. Overall study findings and caveats: Among patients with partial responses at 0.1-3.0 mg/kg, clonal expansion was among the lowest.

Clones were sequenced by immunoSEQ multiplex PCR, and TCRdb holds only the in-frame ones, with some missing. The profile shows around 110,000 clones, about 93% of them singletons. This specimen was CD4+ or CD8+ T cells sorted from blood, taken in a trial of the OX40 agonist ivuxolimab. This receptor was obtained from an adult with an advanced solid tumor such as melanoma, head and neck, liver or kidney cancer.

The CDR3 region has the DNA TGTGCCAGCAGTTACTCGAGGCTGGGTACTGAAGCTTTCTTT. This gives the protein CASSYSRLGTEAFF. The V call is TRBV6-5, the J call TRBJ1-1, with D uncertain. V lost 0 bases to trimming and J lost 5 bases, with 10 bases between them. In germline, CDR1 is MNHEY, CDR2 SVGAGI. This CDR3 is 14 amino acids long.